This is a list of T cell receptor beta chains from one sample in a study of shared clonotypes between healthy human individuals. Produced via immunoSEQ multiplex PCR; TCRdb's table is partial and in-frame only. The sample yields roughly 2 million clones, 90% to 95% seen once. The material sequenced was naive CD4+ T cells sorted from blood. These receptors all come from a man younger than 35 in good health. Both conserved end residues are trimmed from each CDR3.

ASSVEAWGSPLH,TRBJ1-6,TRBV6-4
ASSPKGWGTEAF,TRBJ1-1,TRBV7-2
ASSLGGKETQY,TRBJ2-5,TRBV7-2
ASSRSRTGELF,TRBJ2-2,TRBV6-5
ASSNTGELF,TRBJ2-2,TRBV10-2
ASSAQGWNSPLH,TRBJ1-6,TRBV5-6
ASSLKLSGTGMRNEQF,TRBJ2-1,TRBV5-1
ASSYGYGMNTGELF,TRBJ2-2,TRBV27
ASSLTGGAIQETQY,TRBJ2-5,TRBV5-1
ASSLEGQNIQY,TRBJ2-4,TRBV27
ASTPFRTGAYGYT,TRBJ1-2,TRBV2
ASSLGLPRKGYYGYT,TRBJ1-2,TRBV27
ASSYSPDQETQY,TRBJ2-5,TRBV6-5
ASSEERGVKTDTQY,TRBJ2-3,TRBV25-1
ASSFFLSGLGDSPLH,TRBJ1-6,TRBV7-2
ASSIVMGTDTQY,TRBJ2-3,TRBV19
ASSEQGPPDGYT,TRBJ1-2,TRBV6-5
ASSRLAGGYEQY,TRBJ2-7,TRBV27
ATLTGTANTEAF,TRBJ1-1,TRBV10-2
ASSRVGEQF,TRBJ2-1,TRBV6-1
ASSPPGQGSSYEQY,TRBJ2-7,TRBV18
ASSSTFYEQY,TRBJ2-7,TRBV7-2
ASSSGTGAMNTEAF,TRBJ1-1,TRBV5-1
ASRSPGAESSYEQY,TRBJ2-7,TRBV10-2
TSSQEVARGMSYEQY,TRBJ2-7,TRBV1
AISAGTGSYEQY,TRBJ2-7,TRBV10-3
ASSSLHSLAAFSTDTQY,TRBJ2-3,TRBV7-2
ASSYGPGAYEQY,TRBJ2-7,TRBV6-5
ASSLYGALSGYT,TRBJ1-2,TRBV27
ASSPKTGEMDGYT,TRBJ1-2,TRBV18
ASSQGRQGRTDTQY,TRBJ2-3,TRBV4-1
SAAPGGSTDTQY,TRBJ2-3,TRBV29-1
ASSLGQAEQY,TRBJ2-7,TRBV5-1
ASSLTDNSPLH,TRBJ1-6,TRBV7-2
ATSRDGTGGKLF,TRBJ1-4,TRBV15